Below, 21 T cell receptor beta chains from the same sample are listed, as sequenced in a study of blood T cells in healthy people across ages. Primed by a sample-barcoded 5' primer and a J-beta primer mix, a second PCR proceeded for about 6 to 11 cycles. Via MiXCR, TCRdb re-called the 5' RACE reads, giving one row per CDR3 protein. This table holds 1.5 million to 2 million distinct CDR3 sequences, around 40% found once. The specimen was blood. The receptors originated from a human donor in good health.

The chain couples TRBV29-1 to TRBJ1-5; D gene uncertain. The CDR3 runs 11 residues. Trimming shortened V by 0 bases and J by 11 bases, and 8 bases separated the two germline ends. The germline V gene has CDR1 SQVTM and CDR2 ANQGSEA. The CDR3 DNA sequence: TGCAGCGTTGAAGATTCGGGGTCCCAGCATTTT. As protein: CSVEDSGSQHF.

This chain joins TRBV20-1 and TRBJ1-1, with no clear D. The CDR3 has 12 residues. The V gene's germline CDR1 is DFQATT and CDR2 SNEGSKA (reference sequence). V was clipped by 7 bases and J by 0 bases, with 9 bases between them. CDR3 sequence reads: CSVSRLNTEAFF. CDR3 in DNA: TGCAGTGTGTCCCGATTGAACACTGAAGCTTTCTTT.

The genes are TRBV11-2 and TRBJ2-3; 10 bases match TRBD1. V lost 7 bases to trimming and J lost 3 bases; unmatched junction nucleotides: 10. CDR3 length: 16 residues. Per the germline V gene, CDR1 is SGHAT and CDR2 is FQNNGV. CDR3 region: CASTQPGQGLTDTQYF. The CDR3 region has the DNA TGTGCCAGCACCCAACCGGGACAGGGGTTAACAGATACGCAGTATTTT. Full variable domain (remainder filled in from reference TRBV11-2 and TRBJ2-3): EAGVAQSPRYKIIEKRQSVAFWCNPISGHATLYWYQQILGQGPKLLIQFQNNGVVDDSQLPKDRFSAERLKGVDSTLKIQPAKLEDSAVYLCASTQPGQGLTDTQYFGPGTRLTVL.

This clonotype was found once. The rearrangement links TRBV28 to TRBJ1-1; D gene ambiguous. V was clipped by 11 bases and J by 0 bases, with 10 bases between them. The germline gives CDR1 MDHEN, CDR2 SYDVKM. This CDR3 region has 12 residues. The CDR3 is CAVGDLNTEAFF. CDR3 in DNA: TGTGCCGTTGGGGATTTGAACACTGAAGCTTTCTTT.

The chain combines TRBV29-1 with TRBJ2-5; D perhaps matches TRBD1 (7 bases). CDR3 length equals 13 residues. V lost 4 bases to trimming and J lost 2 bases, with 11 bases between them. Germline CDR1 SQVTM, CDR2 ANQGSEA. The CDR3 reads CSVGGDRQETQYF. The CDR3 coding sequence is TGCAGCGTTGGGGGGGACAGACAAGAGACCCAGTACTTC.

The chain combines TRBV12-3 or TRBV12-4 with TRBJ2-5; 7 bases align to TRBD2. The trim removed 6 bases at V and 5 bases at J, leaving 18 bases unmatched. CDR3 length: 17 residues. The CDR3 region has the DNA TGTGCCAGCAGCAAACACTATCAACGGGGGGTCTGGGAGACCCAGTACTTC. This gives the protein CASSKHYQRGVWETQYF.

The chain links TRBV20-1 to TRBJ2-5, with D perhaps TRBD2 (5 bases). Germline lookup yields CDR1 DFQATT and CDR2 SNEGSKA (reference sequence). The CDR3 has 11 amino acids. V was pared by 6 bases and J by 13 bases, with 18 bases between. The CDR3 spells CSARTPGIGYF. The CDR3 bases are TGCAGTGCCAGAACCCCCGGGATAGGGTACTTC.

This clonotype was seen only a few times. This chain connects TRBV15 to TRBJ2-7, with D maybe TRBD1 (5 bases). Between the trimmed V and J ends, which lost 1 base and 3 bases, there was a span of 10 bases. The CDR3 is 14 amino acids. The germline gives CDR1 LNHNV, CDR2 YYDKDF (reference sequence). The CDR3 region has the DNA TGTGCCACCAGCAGAGGGGCCAGGGACTACGAGCAGTACTTC. It yields the protein CATSRGARDYEQYF.

The genes are TRBV29-1 and TRBJ1-4; D is possibly TRBD1 (6 bases). Germline V gives CDR1 SQVTM, CDR2 ANQGSEA. This CDR3 has 14 amino acids. Trimming cost V 7 bases and J 8 bases, with 20 bases left between them. As DNA, the CDR3 is TGCAGCGGCGCCCAAGGGGGGGCTCAGGAAAAACTGTTTTTT. Protein: CSGAQGGAQEKLFF.

The rearrangement links TRBV28 to TRBJ1-2; D possibly corresponds to TRBD1 (5 bases). This CDR3 region has 13 residues. CDR1 is MDHEN, CDR2 SYDVKM, per germline. Trimming left V 9 bases short and J 8 bases short, with 19 bases between. The CDR3 nucleotides read TGTGCCAGTACCACAACGTCAGGGATCGGCTACACCTTC. Residues: CASTTTSGIGYTF.

In its sample, this clonotype was seen many times. This chain links TRBV7-2 with TRBJ2-2; 10 nucleotides align to TRBD2. V lost 1 base to trimming and J lost 1 base; unmatched junction nucleotides: 6. This CDR3 has 18 amino acids. CDR1 and CDR2 (germline): SGHTA, FQGNSA. The CDR3 reads CASSLGLAGVLNTGELFF. Here the CDR3 DNA reads TGTGCCAGCAGCTTAGGGCTAGCGGGGGTTCTGAACACCGGGGAGCTGTTTTTT.

The V gene is TRBV20-1, the J gene TRBJ2-1; maybe TRBD1 (6 bases). Looked up from germline, CDR1 is DFQATT and CDR2 is SNEGSKA (reference sequence). The CDR3 spans 16 residues. V was trimmed by 0 bases and J by 8 bases, leaving 20 bases between them. In DNA, the CDR3 is TGCAGTGCTAGAGATCTACAGGGACGGGGTGCCCATGAGCAGTTCTTC. Protein sequence: CSARDLQGRGAHEQFF.

This rearrangement joins TRBV6-2 or TRBV6-3 to TRBJ2-1; TRBD2 aligns across 9 bases. This CDR3 comprises 19 residues. In germline, CDR1 is MNHEY, CDR2 SVGEGT. Trimming at V came to 0 bases and at J to 3 bases, leaving 12 bases not matched to a gene. CDR3 amino acids: CASSYSSVVAGANYNEQFF. CDR3 in DNA: TGTGCCAGCAGTTACTCTTCGGTGGTAGCGGGGGCGAACTACAATGAGCAGTTCTTC.

The chain links TRBV6-2 or TRBV6-3 to TRBJ2-5; 8 bases match TRBD2. J was trimmed by 5 bases and V by 3 bases; bases with no gene match: 11. Germline loops: CDR1 MNHEY, CDR2 SVGEGT. There are 16 residues in the CDR3. CDR3 bases: TGTGCCAGCAGTTATACTAGCGGAACTTTATGGGAGACCCAGTACTTC. Translated, it gives CASSYTSGTLWETQYF.

The sample holds many counts of this clonotype. The chain couples TRBV7-2 to TRBJ2-5, with D perhaps TRBD2 (6 bases). V was clipped by 1 base and J by 5 bases, with 14 bases between them. The CDR3 is made up of 15 amino acids. The germline CDR1 and CDR2 sequences are SGHTA and FQGNSA. The CDR3 coding sequence is TGTGCCAGCAGCTTAGTCGCCGGGGGTGGGGAGACCCAGTACTTC. It codes for CASSLVAGGGETQYF.

This sequence joins TRBV11-1 and TRBJ2-1; weak D call: TRBD2 (5 bases). The CDR3 is made up of 12 amino acids. The germline V gene encodes CDR1 SGHAT and CDR2 FQDESV (reference sequence). V lost 5 bases to trimming and J lost 7 bases, with 9 bases between them. CDR3 sequence reads: CASSKTGNEQFF. CDR3 in DNA: TGTGCCAGCAGCAAGACGGGAAATGAGCAGTTCTTC.

The chain is built from TRBV4-1 and TRBJ2-1; the D is unclear. This CDR3 region has 15 residues. Germline V gene data show CDR1 as MGHRA and CDR2 as YSYEKL. Trimming removed 1 base from V and 7 bases from J, with 14 bases in between. CDR3 DNA: TGCGCCAGCAGCCAAGGACCAGCAATAGCAAATGAGCAGTTCTTC. This gives the protein CASSQGPAIANEQFF.

This clonotype appeared a few times. This chain joins TRBV28 and TRBJ2-5; 7 nucleotides line up with TRBD1. J gave up 4 bases and V 3 bases, and 8 bases lay outside the gene matches. In germline, CDR1 is MDHEN, CDR2 SYDVKM. The CDR3 runs to 15 residues. The DNA for the CDR3 is TGTGCCAGCAGTTTTCTTCGGGACAGAGGAGAGACCCAGTACTTC. Translation gives CASSFLRDRGETQYF.

V gene TRBV20-1 combines with J gene TRBJ2-7, with 9 bases identical to TRBD1. V shed 6 bases and J 0 bases; nucleotides not matched to a gene: 9. In germline, CDR1 is DFQATT, CDR2 SNEGSKA (reference sequence). The CDR3 runs 15 residues. Here the CDR3 DNA reads TGCAGTGCCCTATCCCCGGGACAGGGCTCCTACGAGCAGTACTTC. It specifies CSALSPGQGSYEQYF.

This clonotype showed up just once. The CDR3 region is CATGGVSSNQPQHF. CDR3 in DNA: TGTGCCACCGGGGGAGTAAGTAGCAATCAGCCCCAGCATTTT. The chain links TRBV24-1 to TRBJ1-5; D is possibly TRBD1 (5 bases). CDR3 size: 14 residues. Trimming took off 9 bases at V and 0 bases at J, with 11 bases between the two ends. Germline loops: CDR1 KGHDR, CDR2 SFDVKD.

CDR3 DNA sequence: TGTGCCAGCAGCCTCCCGGTTGGACAGGGGCCCTACGAGCAGTACTTC. Its protein is CASSLPVGQGPYEQYF. V and J are TRBV7-9 and TRBJ2-7; 9 nucleotides match TRBD1. The junction had 10 bases not matched to a gene; V was cut back by 5 bases and J by 2 bases. CDR3 length equals 16 residues. Germline values: CDR1 SEHNR, CDR2 FQNEAQ (reference sequence).